Listed below are T cell receptor beta chains from one sample, sequenced in a study of blood T cells in healthy people across ages. TCRdb processed the 5' RACE reads anew with MiXCR; each CDR3 protein has one entry. The profile shows about 1,400,000 distinct CDR3 sequences, about 40% of them singletons. Source material: blood. These receptors originate from a woman in her late teens or twenties in good health. Each CDR3 is given with its conserved first and last residue. Each record gives: J gene, V gene, D gene, clone size, CDR3 protein, CDR3 DNA. A D gene is named only where the DNA matches it firmly. Where a row states a size, it is once, few, many or the class of an expanded clone; other rows omit it.

>TRBJ2-7|TRBV28|NA|once
CARSRMSLEAYEQYF
TGTGCCAGAAGCCGCATGTCGCTCGAGGCCTACGAGCAGTACTTC
>TRBJ2-7|TRBV10-3|TRBD2|few
CAISQSGTSEYEQYF
TGTGCCATCAGTCAATCCGGGACTAGCGAGTACGAGCAGTACTTC
>TRBJ2-1|TRBV6-6|NA|NA
CANSYTGLAPPEQFF
TGTGCCAACAGTTACACTGGGCTAGCGCCTCCTGAGCAGTTCTTC
>TRBJ2-3|TRBV2|NA|few
CASSAQGPDTQYF
TGTGCCAGCAGTGCACAGGGACCAGATACGCAGTATTTT
>TRBJ2-1|TRBV10-3|NA|NA
CAISDRANEQFF
TGTGCCATCAGTGACAGGGCGAATGAGCAGTTCTTC
>TRBJ1-2|TRBV3-1|TRBD1|NA
CASSQAQGTNYGYTF
TGTGCCAGCAGCCAAGCACAGGGGACTAACTATGGCTACACCTTC
>TRBJ1-2|TRBV9|TRBD1|NA
CASSEDRMGYGYTF
TGTGCCAGCAGCGAGGACAGGATGGGCTATGGCTACACCTTC
>TRBJ2-5|TRBV20-1|TRBD2|NA
CSASETSSRETQYF
TGCAGTGCTAGTGAGACTAGCAGTCGAGAGACCCAGTACTTC
>TRBJ2-7|TRBV20-1|NA|NA
CSALEGYEQYF
TGCAGTGCTCTGGAGGGGTACGAGCAGTACTTC
>TRBJ2-1|TRBV7-2|TRBD2|few
CASSLEASGRRDEQFF
TGTGCCAGCAGCTTAGAGGCTAGCGGGAGACGTGATGAGCAGTTCTTC
>TRBJ1-1|TRBV4-2|NA|few
CASSQQTNTEAFF
TGTGCCAGCAGCCAACAGACCAACACTGAAGCTTTCTTT
>TRBJ2-1|TRBV20-1|TRBD2|NA
CSAKRTSGSTDEQFF
TGCAGTGCTAAACGGACTAGCGGGAGTACGGATGAGCAGTTCTTC
>TRBJ2-7|TRBV6-5|NA|NA
CASRGQSHYEQYF
TGTGCCAGCAGAGGACAGTCCCACTACGAGCAGTACTTC
>TRBJ2-7|TRBV4-1|NA|NA
CASSQEGGSSYEQYF
TGCGCCAGCAGCCAAGAGGGGGGTAGCTCCTACGAGCAGTACTTC
>TRBJ2-1|TRBV20-1|TRBD2|few
CSARAHPSGRARSTYEQFF
TGCAGTGCTAGAGCACATCCTAGCGGGAGGGCCCGGTCTACGTATGAGCAGTTCTTC
>TRBJ1-6|TRBV14|NA|once
CASSPRVGVESPLHF
TGTGCCAGCAGCCCGCGGGTCGGAGTAGAATCACCCCTCCACTTT
>TRBJ1-2|TRBV12-3/TRBV12-4|NA|NA
CASSLTGRGGYGYTF
TGTGCCAGCAGTTTGACTGGAAGGGGAGGGTATGGCTACACCTTC
>TRBJ2-3|TRBV5-6|NA|NA
CASSWDRGITDTQYF
TGTGCCAGCAGCTGGGACCGGGGCATCACAGATACGCAGTATTTT
>TRBJ1-4|TRBV28|NA|NA
CASGPQVGEKLFF
TGTGCCAGCGGCCCCCAAGTCGGGGAAAAACTGTTTTTT
>TRBJ2-7|TRBV2|TRBD2|few
CASSEGLAGGDEQYF
TGTGCCAGCAGTGAAGGGCTAGCGGGAGGAGACGAGCAGTACTTC